This T cell receptor beta chain was captured by sequencing in a study of cytomegalovirus exposure and HLA in healthy donors. On the study more broadly: According to later analysis, the same platform produced the 120 validation and 666 first-cohort repertoires.

V was shortened by 4 bases and J by 10 bases, with 17 bases between the two germline ends. This CDR3 is built from 13 residues. CDR1 and CDR2 from the germline V gene are SGHRS and YFSETQ. Assay used: immunoSEQ multiplex PCR; TCRdb lists only in-frame clones, some missing. Among 200,000 to 250,000 clones, roughly 87% were seen once, and the ten largest hold approximately 12%. The source material was PBMCs. The V gene is TRBV5-1, the J gene TRBJ1-2; the D gene is possibly TRBD1 (6 bases). The origin of this receptor is a man between 18 and 35 years old in good health and CMV-seropositive. The CDR3 loop is CASSHRDTDDYTF. CDR3 sequence (DNA): TGCGCCAGCAGCCATAGGGACACCGACGACTACACCTTC.